The clone carrying this TCR beta chain has only a few counts. This CDR3 has 12 residues. Looked up from germline, CDR1 is SQVTM and CDR2 is ANQGSEA. V was trimmed by 6 bases and J by 3 bases, leaving 9 bases between them. These data belong to a study of blood T cell repertoires in COVID-19. Per the original data handling: Reference gene primer amplification gave estimated nucleated cell counts. Assay: immunoSEQ multiplex PCR; the TCRdb copy retains only in-frame clones and omits some. V and J calls and clone size are given by that table; D and trimming were obtained from the DNA. Of approximately 84,000 clones listed, about 68% are singletons.

Material for sequencing was peripheral blood. The chain employs TRBV29-1 and TRBJ1-5, with D possibly being TRBD1 (6 bases). The source of this sequence is a man aged 45 to 65 with active or convalescent COVID-19. The CDR3 sequence is CSVGQNNQPQHF. The CDR3 nucleotides are TGCAGCGTAGGACAGAACAATCAGCCCCAGCATTTT.